The rows below give T cell receptor beta chains drawn from one sample of a study of cytomegalovirus exposure and HLA in healthy donors. The table came from immunoSEQ multiplex PCR; TCRdb's copy has only in-frame clones and leaves some out. The repertoire holds about 98,000 clones, with 55% to 80% as singletons. Input material: PBMCs. These receptors all stem from a female donor in good health and CMV-seronegative. CDR3s include the opening cysteine and the closing phenylalanine or tryptophan.

j_call v_call cdr3_aa
TRBJ2-1 TRBV2 CASSGPGQGSSYNEQFF
TRBJ2-3 TRBV6-1 CASILAGAGTDTQYF
TRBJ2-1 TRBV6-1 CASSPGGSSYNEQFF
TRBJ2-2 TRBV9 CASSVGPAANTGELFF
TRBJ2-2 TRBV2 CASSLRLVGNTGELFF
TRBJ1-5 TRBV30 CAWSGTGDQPQHF
TRBJ2-1 TRBV6-1 CASSVLSAGEAYEQFF
TRBJ2-1 TRBV19 CASSLTSGTPYNEQFF
TRBJ2-2 TRBV4-2 CASSQARSGELFF
TRBJ2-6 TRBV10-1 CASSSSGANVLTF
TRBJ1-1 TRBV2 CASSWEGTVTEAFF
TRBJ2-6 TRBV30 CAWSFQGTGANVLTF
TRBJ2-7 TRBV7-3 CASSPSGSSYEQYF
TRBJ1-5 TRBV7-9 CASSLGTGHQPQHF
TRBJ1-6 TRBV10-3 CAISLGQGLGSPLHF
TRBJ2-7 TRBV11-3 CASSPTRDRHEQYF
TRBJ2-4 TRBV28 CASSLARGVKNIQYF
TRBJ2-3 TRBV6-6 CASKMTSGGTDTQYF